Sequencing of this T cell receptor (beta chain) was carried out in a study of CD8+ T cells in alopecia areata. Study at large: Female C3H/HeJ mice aged roughly 7-10 weeks received skin from spontaneously alopecic C3H/HeJ graft donors aged roughly 6-12 months.

Sorting of pooled cutaneous lymph node cells was based on CD4, CD8alpha, NKG2D, NKG2ACE and other markers. Points from the study as a whole: Whereas mice showed it more clearly, TCR sharing across patients was murkier, possibly because of HLA. Scalp samples also yield sequences of resident alphabeta T cells from normal skin. For lesional scalp, especially alopecia totalis/universalis, clonality was higher than in normal scalp.

cDNA prepared by RNA extraction and subsequent reverse transcription served as the template for sequencing. TCRdb keeps only in-frame clones here, not all; method: immunoSEQ multiplex PCR. This sample has 200,000 to 300,000 clones, each found more than once. This clone came up a few times. What it recognizes is unknown. All gene names here are mouse names. The sequenced fragment ends 3 residues before the CDR3 boundary, so the rest is inferred from the germline J gene. Looked up from germline, CDR1 is FNHDT and CDR2 is SITEND (reference sequence). The length of the CDR3 is 13 residues. V was pared by 5 bases and J by 7 bases, with 3 bases of the junction left unmatched.

This sequence originates from a C3H/HeJ mouse with alopecia areata. The MHC haplotype recorded for the strain is H2-k. The chain carries TRBV19 and TRBJ1-6; 7 nucleotides line up with TRBD1. TRBJ1-6 is flagged as an ORF with uncertain function. Input material: CD4+ T cells sorted from a lymph node. The sequenced part of the CDR3 DNA is TGTGCCAGCAGGAAACAGGGGAATTCGCCC. This sequence encodes CASRKQGNSP. The CDR3 in its entirety is CASRKQGNSPLYF.